The 5 T cell receptor beta chains below were found in one sample sequenced in a study of regulatory T cells in long-lasting Graves disease. HTBI primers from iRepertoire and Arm-PCR of CDR3 regions yielded the TCR beta libraries. A single record per CDR3 protein comes from TCRdb applying MiXCR to the multiplex PCR reads. The sample holds roughly 500,000 distinct CDR3 sequences, about 22% seen once. As for time point: persistent/refractory GD, antithyroid drugs over 5 years with positive TRAb. PBMCs provided the RNA from which the TCR library was made. The source material was peripheral blood mononuclear cells (PBMCs), sampled when the disease was refractory, from a patient treated with antithyroid drugs. These receptors originate from a female donor with Graves disease.

This clonotype was seen repeatedly, ten times or more. The rearrangement links TRBV28 to TRBJ1-2; D gene uncertain. The V end was cut by 6 bases, the J end by 3 bases, with 11 bases between. Germline CDR1 MDHEN, CDR2 SYDVKM. CDR3 length: 13 residues. CDR3 sequence reads: CASRSPRYYGYTF. In DNA form, the CDR3 reads TGTGCCAGCAGATCGCCACGCTACTATGGCTACACCTTC.

The chain employs TRBV29-1 and TRBJ2-7, with a tentative D call TRBD1 (5 bases). CDR3 length: 14 amino acids. Germline assignment: CDR1 SQVTM and CDR2 ANQGSEA. V lost 4 bases, J lost 2 bases, and 15 bases lay in between. This chain's CDR3 is CSVALGAPPYEQYF. CDR3 sequence (DNA): TGCAGCGTTGCCCTAGGGGCCCCACCCTACGAGCAGTACTTC.

This clonotype was detected a few times. This sequence joins TRBV19 and TRBJ2-6; 8 bases line up with TRBD2. The CDR3 sequence is 17 residues long. The germline gives CDR1 LNHDA, CDR2 SQIVND (reference sequence). Losses at the gene ends were 7 bases for V and 0 bases for J; bases not matched to a gene: 8. The CDR3 DNA reads as TGTGCCAGTACGGGGGGGGCCAGCTTCTCTGGGGCCAACGTCCTGACTTTC. Residues: CASTGGASFSGANVLTF.

The sample holds many counts of this clonotype. This rearrangement joins TRBV6-5 to TRBJ2-5, with no clear D. Germline CDR1 reads MNHEY; CDR2 reads SVGAGI. CDR3 length equals 15 residues. With 4 bases removed from V and 5 bases from J, the gap between germline ends came to 17 bases. As DNA, the CDR3 is TGTGCCAGCAGTTCCACCCACCCGGGCAGGGAGACCCAGTACTTC. This gives the protein CASSSTHPGRETQYF.

This clonotype was picked up a small number of times. V is TRBV25-1 and J is TRBJ2-5; perhaps D is TRBD1 or TRBD2 (5 bases each). Trimming stripped 6 bases from V and 0 bases from J, with 11 bases between. Germline V gene lookup returns CDR1 MGHDK and CDR2 SYGVNS. The CDR3 consists of 14 residues. The DNA of the CDR3 is TGTGCCAGCAGGGGGGAGTTTAACCAAGAGACCCAGTACTTC. It encodes CASRGEFNQETQYF.